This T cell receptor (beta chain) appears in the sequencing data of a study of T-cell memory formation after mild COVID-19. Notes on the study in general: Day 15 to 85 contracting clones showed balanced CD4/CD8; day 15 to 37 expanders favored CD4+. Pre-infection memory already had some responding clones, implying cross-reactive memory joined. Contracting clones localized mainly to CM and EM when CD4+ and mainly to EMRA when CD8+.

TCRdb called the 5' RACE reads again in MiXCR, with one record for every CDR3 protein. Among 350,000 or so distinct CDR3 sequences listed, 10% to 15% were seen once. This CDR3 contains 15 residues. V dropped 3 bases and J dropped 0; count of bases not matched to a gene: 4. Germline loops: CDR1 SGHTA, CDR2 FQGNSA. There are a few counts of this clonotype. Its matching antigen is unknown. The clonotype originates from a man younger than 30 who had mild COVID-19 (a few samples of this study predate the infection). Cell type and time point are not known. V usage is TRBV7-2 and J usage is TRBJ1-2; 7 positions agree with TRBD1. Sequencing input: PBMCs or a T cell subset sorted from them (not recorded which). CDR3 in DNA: TGTGCCAGCAGCTTCGACAGGGTCCCTAACTATGGCTACACCTTC. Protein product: CASSFDRVPNYGYTF. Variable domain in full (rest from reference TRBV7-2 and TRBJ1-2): GAGVSQSPSNKVTEKGKDVELRCDPISGHTALYWYRQSLGQGLEFLIYFQGNSAPDKSGLPSDRFSAERTGGSVSTLTIQRTQQEDSAVYLCASSFDRVPNYGYTFGSGTRLTVV.